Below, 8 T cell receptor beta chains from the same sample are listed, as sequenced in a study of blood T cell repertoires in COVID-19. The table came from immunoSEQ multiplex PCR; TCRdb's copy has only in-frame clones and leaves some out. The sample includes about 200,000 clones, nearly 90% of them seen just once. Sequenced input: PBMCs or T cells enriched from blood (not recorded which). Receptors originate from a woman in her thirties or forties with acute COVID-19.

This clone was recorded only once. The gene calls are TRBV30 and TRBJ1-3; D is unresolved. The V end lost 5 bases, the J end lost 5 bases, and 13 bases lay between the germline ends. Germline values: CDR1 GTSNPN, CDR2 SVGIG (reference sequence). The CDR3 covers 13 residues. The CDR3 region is CAWAGGARNTIYF. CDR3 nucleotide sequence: TGTGCCTGGGCCGGAGGAGCCCGAAACACCATATATTTT. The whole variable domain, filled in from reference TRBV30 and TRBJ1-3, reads SQTIHQWPATLVQPVGSPLSLECTVEGTSNPNLYWYRQAAGRGLQLLFYSVGIGQISSEVPQNLSASRPQDRQFILSSKKLLLSDSGFYLCAWAGGARNTIYFGEGSWLTVV.

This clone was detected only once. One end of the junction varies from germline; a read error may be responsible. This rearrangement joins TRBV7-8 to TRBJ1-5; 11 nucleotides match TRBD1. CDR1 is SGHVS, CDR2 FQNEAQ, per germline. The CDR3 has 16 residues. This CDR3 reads CASSFFGDRGNLPQHF. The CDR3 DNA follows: TGTGCCAGCAGCTTTTTTGGGGACAGGGGGAATCTGCCCCAGCATTTT.

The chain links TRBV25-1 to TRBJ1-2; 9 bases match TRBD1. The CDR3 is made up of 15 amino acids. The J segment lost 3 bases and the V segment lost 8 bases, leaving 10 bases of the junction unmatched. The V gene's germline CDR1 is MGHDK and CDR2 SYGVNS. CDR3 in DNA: TGTGCCAGCCGGGGGTTGGGACAGGGCGACTATGGCTACACCTTC. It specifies CASRGLGQGDYGYTF.

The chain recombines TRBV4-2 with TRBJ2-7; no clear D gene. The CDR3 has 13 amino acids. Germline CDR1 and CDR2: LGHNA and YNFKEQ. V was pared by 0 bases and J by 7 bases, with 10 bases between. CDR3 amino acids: CASSQELTWEQYF. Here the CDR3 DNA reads TGTGCCAGCAGCCAAGAGTTAACTTGGGAGCAGTACTTC.

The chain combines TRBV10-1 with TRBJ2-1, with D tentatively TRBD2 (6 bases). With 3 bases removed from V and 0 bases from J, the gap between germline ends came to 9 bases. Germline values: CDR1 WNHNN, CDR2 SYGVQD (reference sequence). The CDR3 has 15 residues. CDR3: CASSDRGSSYNEQFF. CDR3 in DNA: TGCGCCAGCAGTGATCGGGGGAGCTCCTACAATGAGCAGTTCTTC.

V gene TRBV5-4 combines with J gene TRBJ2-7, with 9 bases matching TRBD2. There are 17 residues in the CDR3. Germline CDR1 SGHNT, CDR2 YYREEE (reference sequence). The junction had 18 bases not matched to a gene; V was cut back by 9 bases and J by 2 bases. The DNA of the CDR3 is TGTGCCACCCCGGGGTTGCGGGGGGGAAAAGGGCCCTACGAGCAGTACTTC. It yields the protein CATPGLRGGKGPYEQYF.

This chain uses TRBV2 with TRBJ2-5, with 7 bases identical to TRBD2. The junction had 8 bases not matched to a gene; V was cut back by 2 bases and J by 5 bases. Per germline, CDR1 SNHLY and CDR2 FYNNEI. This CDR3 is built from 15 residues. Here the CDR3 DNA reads TGTGCCAGCAGTGAATCACTAGCGATTTCCGAGACCCAGTACTTC. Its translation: CASSESLAISETQYF.

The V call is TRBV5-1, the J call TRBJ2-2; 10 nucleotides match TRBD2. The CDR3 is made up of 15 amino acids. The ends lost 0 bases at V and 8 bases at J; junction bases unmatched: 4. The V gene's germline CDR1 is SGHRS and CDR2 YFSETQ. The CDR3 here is CASSLASSGRGELFF. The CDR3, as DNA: TGCGCCAGCAGCTTGGCGTCTAGCGGGAGAGGGGAGCTGTTTTTT.